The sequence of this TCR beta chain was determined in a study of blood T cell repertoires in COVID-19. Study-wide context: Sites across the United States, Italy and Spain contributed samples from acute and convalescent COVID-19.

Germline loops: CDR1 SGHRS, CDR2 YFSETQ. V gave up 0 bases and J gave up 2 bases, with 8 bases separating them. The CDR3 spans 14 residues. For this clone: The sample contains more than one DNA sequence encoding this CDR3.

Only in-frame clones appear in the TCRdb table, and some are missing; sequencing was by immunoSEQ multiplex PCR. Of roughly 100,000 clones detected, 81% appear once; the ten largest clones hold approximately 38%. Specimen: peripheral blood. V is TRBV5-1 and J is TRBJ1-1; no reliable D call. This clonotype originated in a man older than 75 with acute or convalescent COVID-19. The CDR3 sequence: CASSLDSLNTEAFF. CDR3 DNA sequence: TGCGCCAGCAGCTTGGACAGCTTAAACACTGAAGCTTTCTTT.